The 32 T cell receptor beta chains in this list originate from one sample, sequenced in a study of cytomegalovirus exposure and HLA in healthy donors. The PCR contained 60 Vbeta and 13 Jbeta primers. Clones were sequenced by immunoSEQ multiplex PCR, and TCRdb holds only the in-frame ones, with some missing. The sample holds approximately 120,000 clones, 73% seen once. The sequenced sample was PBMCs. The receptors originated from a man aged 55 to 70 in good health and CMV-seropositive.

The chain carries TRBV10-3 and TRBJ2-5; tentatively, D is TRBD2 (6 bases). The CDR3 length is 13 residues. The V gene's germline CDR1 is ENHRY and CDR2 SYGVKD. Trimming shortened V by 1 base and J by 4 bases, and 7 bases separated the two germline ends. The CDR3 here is CAISELGGETQYF. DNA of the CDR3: TGTGCCATCAGTGAGTTGGGGGGAGAGACCCAGTACTTC.

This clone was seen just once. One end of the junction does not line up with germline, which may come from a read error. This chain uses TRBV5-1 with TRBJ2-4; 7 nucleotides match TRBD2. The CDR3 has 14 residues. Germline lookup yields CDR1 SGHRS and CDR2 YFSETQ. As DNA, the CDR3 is TGCGCCAGCAGCTTGGGACTAGCCGAAAACATTCAGTACTTC. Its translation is CASSLGLAENIQYF.

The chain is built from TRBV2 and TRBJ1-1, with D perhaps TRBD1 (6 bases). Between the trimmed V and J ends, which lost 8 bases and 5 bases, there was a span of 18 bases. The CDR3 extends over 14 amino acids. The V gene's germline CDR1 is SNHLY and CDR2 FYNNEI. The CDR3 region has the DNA TGTGCCAGCCGAAACGGACAGATTACGACTGAAGCTTTCTTT. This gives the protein CASRNGQITTEAFF.

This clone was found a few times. CDR3 amino acids: CASCITGTNEKLFF. The CDR3 DNA reads as TGTGCCAGCTGTATCACAGGAACTAATGAAAAACTGTTTTTT. The chain joins TRBV28 to TRBJ1-4, with a tentative D call TRBD1 (5 bases). The V gene's germline CDR1 is MDHEN and CDR2 SYDVKM. The CDR3 spans 14 residues. V was pared by 8 bases and J by 1 base, with 11 bases between.

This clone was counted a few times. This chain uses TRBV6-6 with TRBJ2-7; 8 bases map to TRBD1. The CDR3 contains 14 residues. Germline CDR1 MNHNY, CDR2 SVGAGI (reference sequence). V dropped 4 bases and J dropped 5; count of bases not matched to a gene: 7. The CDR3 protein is CASSFRTGIHEQYF. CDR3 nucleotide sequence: TGTGCCAGCAGTTTCCGGACAGGGATCCACGAGCAGTACTTC.

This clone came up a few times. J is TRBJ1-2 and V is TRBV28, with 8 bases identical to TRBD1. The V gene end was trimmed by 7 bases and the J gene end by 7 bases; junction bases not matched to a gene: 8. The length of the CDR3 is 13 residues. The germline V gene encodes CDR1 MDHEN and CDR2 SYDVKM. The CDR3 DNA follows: TGTGCCAGCATCAGGGGGCTCGGGAGTGGCTACACCTTC. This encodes CASIRGLGSGYTF.

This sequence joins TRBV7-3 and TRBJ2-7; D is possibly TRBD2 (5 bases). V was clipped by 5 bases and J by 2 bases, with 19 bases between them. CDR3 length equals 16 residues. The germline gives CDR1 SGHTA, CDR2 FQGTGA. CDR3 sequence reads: CASSIYAGGVAYEQYF. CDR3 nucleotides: TGTGCCAGCAGCATATATGCGGGCGGAGTCGCCTACGAGCAGTACTTC.

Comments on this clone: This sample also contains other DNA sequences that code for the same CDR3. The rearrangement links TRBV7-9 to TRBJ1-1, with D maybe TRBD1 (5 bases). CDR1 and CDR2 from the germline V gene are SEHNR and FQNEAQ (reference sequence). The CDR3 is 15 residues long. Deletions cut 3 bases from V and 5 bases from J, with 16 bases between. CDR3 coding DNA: TGTGCCAGCAGCTTGGGCCAAGGGGCGGTTACTGAAGCTTTCTTT. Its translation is CASSLGQGAVTEAFF.

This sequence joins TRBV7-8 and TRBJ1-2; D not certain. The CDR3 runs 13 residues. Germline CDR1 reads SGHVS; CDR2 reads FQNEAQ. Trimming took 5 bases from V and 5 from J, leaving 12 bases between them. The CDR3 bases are TGTGCCAGCAGCCTTGCGCGAGGTTATGGCTACACCTTC. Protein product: CASSLARGYGYTF.

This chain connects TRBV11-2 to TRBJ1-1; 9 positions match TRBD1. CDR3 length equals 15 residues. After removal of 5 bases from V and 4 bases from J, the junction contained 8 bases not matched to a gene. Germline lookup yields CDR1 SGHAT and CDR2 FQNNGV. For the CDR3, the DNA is TGTGCCAGCAGCCTAAAGCGACAGGGGGGCACTGAAGCTTTCTTT. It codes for CASSLKRQGGTEAFF.

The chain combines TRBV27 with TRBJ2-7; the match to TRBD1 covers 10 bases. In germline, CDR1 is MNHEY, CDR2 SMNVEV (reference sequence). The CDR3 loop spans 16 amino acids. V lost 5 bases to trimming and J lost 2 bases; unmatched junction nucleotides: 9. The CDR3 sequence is CASSPQSGTGAYEQYF. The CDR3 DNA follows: TGTGCCAGCAGTCCTCAGTCCGGGACAGGGGCCTACGAGCAGTACTTC.

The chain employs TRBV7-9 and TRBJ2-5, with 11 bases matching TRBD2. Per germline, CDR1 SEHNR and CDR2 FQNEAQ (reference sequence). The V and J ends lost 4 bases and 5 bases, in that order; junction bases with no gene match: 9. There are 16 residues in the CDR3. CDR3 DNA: TGTGCCAGCAGCTCCTATAGCGGGGGGGCATGGGAGACCCAGTACTTC. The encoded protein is CASSSYSGGAWETQYF. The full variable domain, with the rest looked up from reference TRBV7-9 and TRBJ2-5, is DTGVSQNPRHKITKRGQNVTFRCDPISEHNRLYWYRQTLGQGPEFLTYFQNEAQLEKSRLLSDRFSAERPKGSFSTLEIQRTEQGDSAMYLCASSSYSGGAWETQYFGPGTRLLVL.

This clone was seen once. This chain's CDR3 is CASSLVSGGPGANVLTF. In DNA form, the CDR3 reads TGCGCCAGCAGCTTGGTATCGGGGGGCCCTGGGGCCAACGTCCTGACTTTC. V usage is TRBV5-1 and J usage is TRBJ2-6; tentatively, D is TRBD2 (7 bases). Germline-derived CDR1 and CDR2 are SGHRS and YFSETQ. With 0 bases removed from V and 2 bases from J, the gap between germline ends came to 12 bases. This CDR3 is 17 amino acids long.

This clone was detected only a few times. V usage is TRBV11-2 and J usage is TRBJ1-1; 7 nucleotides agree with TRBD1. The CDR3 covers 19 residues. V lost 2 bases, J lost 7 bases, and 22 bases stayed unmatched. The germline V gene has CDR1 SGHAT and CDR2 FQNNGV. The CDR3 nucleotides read TGTGCCAGCAGCTTACGCAAATTAACAGGGGATCGGGCCCGGTATGAAGCTTTCTTT. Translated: CASSLRKLTGDRARYEAFF.

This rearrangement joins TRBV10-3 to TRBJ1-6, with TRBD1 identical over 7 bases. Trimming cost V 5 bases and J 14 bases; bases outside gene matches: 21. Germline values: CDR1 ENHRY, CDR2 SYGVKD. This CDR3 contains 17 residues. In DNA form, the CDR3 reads TGTGCCATCAGTCCTGATGTGGGGGACAGACGTGTTTTGGCCCTCCACTTT. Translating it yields CAISPDVGDRRVLALHF.

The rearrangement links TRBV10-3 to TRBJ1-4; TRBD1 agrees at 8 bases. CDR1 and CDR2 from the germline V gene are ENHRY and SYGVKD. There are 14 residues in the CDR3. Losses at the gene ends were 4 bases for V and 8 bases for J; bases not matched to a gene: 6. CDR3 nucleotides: TGTGCCATCAGTGTCCAGTCAGGGGGCGAAAAACTGTTTTTT. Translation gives CAISVQSGGEKLFF.

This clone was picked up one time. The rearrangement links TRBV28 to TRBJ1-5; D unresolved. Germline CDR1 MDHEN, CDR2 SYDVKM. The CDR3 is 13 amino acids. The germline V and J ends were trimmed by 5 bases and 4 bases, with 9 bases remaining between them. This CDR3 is CASSLLLNQPQHF. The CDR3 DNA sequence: TGTGCCAGCAGTCTACTCCTGAATCAGCCCCAGCATTTT.

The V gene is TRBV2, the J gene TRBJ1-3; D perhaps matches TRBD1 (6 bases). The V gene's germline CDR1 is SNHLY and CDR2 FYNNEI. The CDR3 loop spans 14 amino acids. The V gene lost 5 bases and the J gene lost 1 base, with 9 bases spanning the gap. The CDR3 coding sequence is TGTGCCAGCAGTAAACAGGGATCTGGAAACACCATATATTTT. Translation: CASSKQGSGNTIYF.

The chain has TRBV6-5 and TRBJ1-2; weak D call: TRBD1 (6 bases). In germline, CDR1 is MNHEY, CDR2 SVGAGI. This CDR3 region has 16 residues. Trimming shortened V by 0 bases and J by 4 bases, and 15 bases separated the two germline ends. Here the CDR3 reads CASSYSTQGSPYGYTF. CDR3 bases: TGTGCCAGCAGTTACTCGACACAGGGATCACCCTATGGCTACACCTTC.

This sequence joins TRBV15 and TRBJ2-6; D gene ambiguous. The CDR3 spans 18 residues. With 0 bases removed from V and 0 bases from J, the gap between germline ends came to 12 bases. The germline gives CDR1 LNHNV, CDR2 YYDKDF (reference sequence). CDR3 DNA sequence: TGTGCCACCAGCAGAGATCTAAGAACGATCTCTGGGGCCAACGTCCTGACTTTC. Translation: CATSRDLRTISGANVLTF.

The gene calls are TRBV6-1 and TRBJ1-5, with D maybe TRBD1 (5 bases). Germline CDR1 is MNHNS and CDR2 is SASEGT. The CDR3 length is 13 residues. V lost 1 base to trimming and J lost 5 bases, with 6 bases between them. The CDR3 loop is CASSEGQYQPQHF. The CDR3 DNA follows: TGTGCCAGCAGTGAAGGACAGTATCAGCCCCAGCATTTT.

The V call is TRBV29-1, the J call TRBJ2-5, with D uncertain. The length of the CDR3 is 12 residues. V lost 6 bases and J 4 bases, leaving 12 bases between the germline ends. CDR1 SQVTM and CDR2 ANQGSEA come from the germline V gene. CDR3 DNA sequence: TGCAGCGTCTCTAACTCTCGAGAGACCCAGTACTTC. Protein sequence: CSVSNSRETQYF.

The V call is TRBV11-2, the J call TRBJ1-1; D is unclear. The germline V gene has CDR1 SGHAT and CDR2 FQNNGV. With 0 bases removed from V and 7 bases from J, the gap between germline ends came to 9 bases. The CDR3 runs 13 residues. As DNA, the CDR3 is TGTGCCAGCAGCTTAGATGGGTGGAGTGAAGCTTTCTTT. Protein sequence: CASSLDGWSEAFF. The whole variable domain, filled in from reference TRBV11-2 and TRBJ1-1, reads EAGVAQSPRYKIIEKRQSVAFWCNPISGHATLYWYQQILGQGPKLLIQFQNNGVVDDSQLPKDRFSAERLKGVDSTLKIQPAKLEDSAVYLCASSLDGWSEAFFGQGTRLTVV.

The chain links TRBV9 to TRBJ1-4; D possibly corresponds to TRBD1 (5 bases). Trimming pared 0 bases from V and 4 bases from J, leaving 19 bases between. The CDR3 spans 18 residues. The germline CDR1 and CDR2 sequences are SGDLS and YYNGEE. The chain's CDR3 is CASSVGVSGMGGNEKLFF. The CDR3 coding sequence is TGTGCCAGCAGCGTAGGGGTCTCCGGGATGGGGGGTAATGAAAAACTGTTTTTT.

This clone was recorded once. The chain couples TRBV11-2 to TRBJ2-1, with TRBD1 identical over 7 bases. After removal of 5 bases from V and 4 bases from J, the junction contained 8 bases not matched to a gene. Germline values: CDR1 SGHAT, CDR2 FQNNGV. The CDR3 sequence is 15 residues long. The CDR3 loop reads CASSLTGTVYNEQFF. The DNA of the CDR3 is TGTGCCAGCAGCCTAACCGGGACAGTTTACAATGAGCAGTTCTTC.

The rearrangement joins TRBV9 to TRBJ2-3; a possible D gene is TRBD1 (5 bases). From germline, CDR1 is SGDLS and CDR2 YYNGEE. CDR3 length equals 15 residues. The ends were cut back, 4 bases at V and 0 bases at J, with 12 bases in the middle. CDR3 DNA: TGTGCCAGCAGCATAGGGGCCCCTAGCACAGATACGCAGTATTTT. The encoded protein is CASSIGAPSTDTQYF.

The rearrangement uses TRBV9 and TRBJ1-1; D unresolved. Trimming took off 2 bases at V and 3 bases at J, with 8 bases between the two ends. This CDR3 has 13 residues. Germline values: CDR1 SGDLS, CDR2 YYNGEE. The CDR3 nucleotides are TGTGCCAGCAGCGTTGCGGGGTACACTGAAGCTTTCTTT. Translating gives CASSVAGYTEAFF.

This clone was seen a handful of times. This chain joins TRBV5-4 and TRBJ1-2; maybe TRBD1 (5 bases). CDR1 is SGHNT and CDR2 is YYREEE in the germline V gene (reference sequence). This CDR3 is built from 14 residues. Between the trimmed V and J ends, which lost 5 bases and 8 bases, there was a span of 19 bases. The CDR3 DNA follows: TGTGCCAGCAGTCTGGGGGAGGGTTTACACGGCTACACCTTC. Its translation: CASSLGEGLHGYTF.

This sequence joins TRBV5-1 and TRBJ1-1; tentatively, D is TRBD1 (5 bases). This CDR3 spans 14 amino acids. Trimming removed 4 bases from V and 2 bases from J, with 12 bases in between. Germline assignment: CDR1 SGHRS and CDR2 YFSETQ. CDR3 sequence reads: CASSPQGLNTEAFF. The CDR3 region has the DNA TGCGCCAGCAGCCCTCAGGGACTAAACACTGAAGCTTTCTTT.

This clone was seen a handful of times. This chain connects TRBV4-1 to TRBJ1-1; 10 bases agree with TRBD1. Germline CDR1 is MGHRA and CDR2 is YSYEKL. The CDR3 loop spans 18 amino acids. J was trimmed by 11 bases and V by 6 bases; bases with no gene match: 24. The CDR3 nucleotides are TGCGCCAGCAGACTAACTCTGGGGGGGGGACAGGGGCGACTGGTCGCTTTCTTT. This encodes CASRLTLGGGQGRLVAFF.

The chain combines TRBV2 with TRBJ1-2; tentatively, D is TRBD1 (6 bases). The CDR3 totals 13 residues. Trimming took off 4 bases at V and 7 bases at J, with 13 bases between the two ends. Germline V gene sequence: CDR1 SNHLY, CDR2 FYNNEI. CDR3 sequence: CASSVGVGGGYTF. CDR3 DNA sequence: TGTGCCAGCAGTGTTGGGGTAGGGGGTGGCTACACCTTC.

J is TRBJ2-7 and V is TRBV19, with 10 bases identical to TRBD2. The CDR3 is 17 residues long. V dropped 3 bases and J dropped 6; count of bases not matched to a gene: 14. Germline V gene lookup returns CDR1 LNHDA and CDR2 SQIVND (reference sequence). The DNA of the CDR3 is TGTGCCAGTAGTATCGTCATCTCTAGCGGGGGATTCGCCGAGCAGTACTTC. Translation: CASSIVISSGGFAEQYF.